The 27 T cell receptor beta chains given below trace back to one sample, sequenced in a study of blood T cells in healthy people across ages. With a J-beta primer mix and a sample-barcoded 5' primer, a second PCR ran about 7 to 11 cycles. TCRdb called the 5' RACE reads again in MiXCR, with one record for every CDR3 protein. The sample has 1.5 million to 2 million distinct CDR3 sequences; about 35% are singletons. The sample was blood. The source of these receptors is a woman aged 30 to 39 in good health.

This clonotype has a handful of counts. The gene calls are TRBV9 and TRBJ2-7; TRBD2 matches at 9 bases. With V trimmed by 0 bases and J by 7 bases, 14 bases remained unmatched. This CDR3 comprises 17 residues. Germline assignment: CDR1 SGDLS and CDR2 YYNGEE. The CDR3 DNA sequence: TGTGCCAGCAGCGTAGGTCTAGAGGCGGGAGGGCCGTTGGAGCAGTACTTC. This translates into CASSVGLEAGGPLEQYF.

This clonotype was picked up a small number of times. The chain uses TRBV24-1 and TRBJ2-7; no firm D call. The CDR3 has 11 amino acids. Looked up from germline, CDR1 is KGHDR and CDR2 is SFDVKD. With 6 bases removed from V and 5 bases from J, the gap between germline ends came to 7 bases. The CDR3 DNA follows: TGTGCCACCAGTACGAGTGACGAGCAGTACTTC. The encoded protein is CATSTSDEQYF.

The V gene is TRBV20-1, the J gene TRBJ1-2; 8 bases fit TRBD1. CDR3 length: 14 amino acids. Germline CDR1 DFQATT, CDR2 SNEGSKA (reference sequence). After removal of 2 bases from V and 4 bases from J, the junction contained 6 bases not matched to a gene. The CDR3 here is CSARNSDRAYGYTF. In nucleotides, the CDR3 is TGCAGTGCTAGAAACTCGGACAGGGCCTATGGCTACACCTTC.

V usage is TRBV6-5 and J usage is TRBJ1-2; D is unresolved. The length of the CDR3 is 13 residues. V dropped 0 bases and J dropped 10 bases, with 12 bases sitting between them. The germline gives CDR1 MNHEY, CDR2 SVGAGI. The CDR3 here is CASSYSGLSDYTF. The DNA of the CDR3 is TGTGCCAGCAGTTACTCCGGGTTGAGTGACTACACCTTC.

This clonotype was counted a few times. V is TRBV20-1 and J is TRBJ2-1; 7 bases agree with TRBD2. In germline, CDR1 is DFQATT, CDR2 SNEGSKA (reference sequence). The CDR3 runs 14 residues. The ends lost 2 bases at V and 3 bases at J; junction bases unmatched: 4. The CDR3: CSARRRENYNEQFF. As DNA, the CDR3 is TGCAGTGCTAGAAGGCGGGAGAACTACAATGAGCAGTTCTTC.

At least ten counts were recorded for this clonotype. The chain combines TRBV4-1 with TRBJ2-5, with 7 nucleotides matching TRBD2. CDR3 length: 16 amino acids. J was trimmed by 7 bases and V by 0 bases; bases with no gene match: 11. Germline V gives CDR1 MGHRA, CDR2 YSYEKL. CDR3: CASSQDLRLAAGTQYF. The CDR3 DNA reads as TGCGCCAGCAGCCAAGATTTGCGGCTAGCGGCAGGGACCCAGTACTTC.

This clonotype came up a few times. The gene calls are TRBV20-1 and TRBJ1-2, with 9 bases matching TRBD1. The CDR3 totals 13 residues. In germline, CDR1 is DFQATT, CDR2 SNEGSKA (reference sequence). The ends lost 5 bases at V and 8 bases at J; junction bases unmatched: 9. The CDR3 region is CSALGTGFDGYTF. DNA of the CDR3: TGCAGTGCTTTAGGGACAGGGTTTGACGGCTACACCTTC.

This clonotype was seen a handful of times. One end of the junction varies from germline; a read error may be responsible. The rearrangement uses TRBV18 and TRBJ2-7, with 12 bases matching TRBD1. The CDR3 covers 17 residues. Germline-derived CDR1 and CDR2 are KGHSH and LQKENI. CDR3 protein: CASSPLLSGTGGGERYF. DNA of the CDR3: TGTGCCAGCTCACCACTGCTGTCCGGGACAGGGGGCGGCGAGCGGTACTTC.

This clonotype was counted once. This sequence joins TRBV6-1 and TRBJ1-1; D remains unclear. The CDR3 runs to 14 residues. Germline V gives CDR1 MNHNS, CDR2 SASEGT. Trimming took 4 bases from V and 0 from J, leaving 9 bases between them. The CDR3 sequence: CASSVNSLNTEAFF. CDR3 sequence (DNA): TGTGCCAGCAGTGTGAACTCCTTGAACACTGAAGCTTTCTTT.

The rearrangement uses TRBV5-1 and TRBJ2-7, with D unresolved. This CDR3 is built from 14 residues. Trimming removed 4 bases at V and 3 bases at J, with 14 bases between. Germline loops: CDR1 SGHRS, CDR2 YFSETQ. CDR3 in amino acids: CASSPGSSNYEQYF. For the CDR3, the DNA is TGCGCCAGCAGCCCCGGTTCCTCGAACTACGAGCAGTACTTC.

This clonotype showed up just a few times. V gene TRBV27 combines with J gene TRBJ2-7, with D uncertain. The J call may be in error: the DNA end matches TRBJ2-5 better. Germline V gene sequence: CDR1 MNHEY, CDR2 SMNVEV (reference sequence). The CDR3 runs 14 residues. CDR3 bases: TGTGCCAGCAGTCTCACAGAACGCCAAGAGACCCAGTACTTC. Amino acid sequence: CASSLTERQETQYF.

The chain couples TRBV7-2 to TRBJ1-5; D is possibly TRBD1 (5 bases). The germline V gene has CDR1 SGHTA and CDR2 FQGNSA. The CDR3 extends over 13 amino acids. The V end was cut by 3 bases, the J end by 11 bases, with 14 bases between. The CDR3 reads CASSFTRRGAQHF. The CDR3 DNA is TGTGCCAGCAGCTTTACGAGGCGGGGCGCCCAGCATTTT.

The V and J genes are TRBV7-9 and TRBJ2-5, with 7 bases identical to TRBD1. Germline trimming cut 11 bases from V and 2 bases from J; bases unmatched to any gene: 5. Germline V lookup: CDR1 SEHNR, CDR2 FQNEAQ (reference sequence). CDR3 length: 12 amino acids. In DNA form, the CDR3 reads TGTGCCGGTAAACAGGGGCAAGAGACCCAGTACTTC. Amino acids: CAGKQGQETQYF.

The rearrangement joins TRBV5-1 to TRBJ1-1; 7 nucleotides match TRBD1. Germline assignment: CDR1 SGHRS and CDR2 YFSETQ. Germline trimming cut 4 bases from V and 4 bases from J; bases unmatched to any gene: 4. The CDR3 length is 13 residues. The CDR3 sequence: CASSTGEATEAFF. Here the CDR3 DNA reads TGCGCCAGCAGCACAGGGGAGGCCACTGAAGCTTTCTTT. The variable domain in full, completed from reference TRBV5-1 and TRBJ1-1, reads KAGVTQTPRYLIKTRGQQVTLSCSPISGHRSVSWYQQTPGQGLQFLFEYFSETQRNKGNFPGRFSGRQFSNSRSEMNVSTLELGDSALYLCASSTGEATEAFFGQGTRLTVV.

This clonotype occurred a few times. This chain joins TRBV6-1 and TRBJ1-5; D is undetermined. The CDR3 extends over 14 amino acids. The germline V gene has CDR1 MNHNS and CDR2 SASEGT. Between the trimmed V and J ends, which lost 3 bases and 1 base, there was a span of 7 bases. The CDR3 spells CASSDGVSNQPQHF. The CDR3 DNA is TGTGCCAGCAGTGATGGGGTCAGCAATCAGCCCCAGCATTTT.

This sequence joins TRBV7-8 and TRBJ2-3; 12 nucleotides match TRBD2. V lost 0 bases to trimming and J lost 3 bases; unmatched junction nucleotides: 7. Germline values: CDR1 SGHVS, CDR2 FQNEAQ. This CDR3 comprises 18 residues. The CDR3 region is CASSLAPGTSGLTDTQYF. The CDR3 DNA reads TGTGCCAGCAGCTTAGCGCCCGGGACTAGCGGGTTAACAGATACGCAGTATTTT.

V and J are TRBV10-3 and TRBJ2-4, with a tentative D call TRBD1 (6 bases). The germline V gene has CDR1 ENHRY and CDR2 SYGVKD. Trimming took 2 bases from V and 7 from J, leaving 9 bases between them. The CDR3 is made up of 13 amino acids. The CDR3, as DNA: TGTGCCATCAGTGAGGCAGGGGAGAACATTCAGTACTTC. This encodes CAISEAGENIQYF.

This clonotype has more than one count but fewer than ten. V and J are TRBV6-1 and TRBJ2-7; 8 positions agree with TRBD1. The V segment lost 5 bases and the J segment 8 bases; nucleotides outside the gene matches: 17. Germline CDR1 MNHNS, CDR2 SASEGT. The length of the CDR3 is 16 residues. The DNA for the CDR3 is TGTGCCAGCAGTCCCCATCCGGGACAGGATGAACTACAGCAGTACTTC. This encodes CASSPHPGQDELQQYF.

This clonotype occurred a few times. The chain recombines TRBV20-1 with TRBJ2-5; D may be TRBD1 or TRBD2 (5 bases each). V was cut by 1 base and J by 5 bases, with 17 bases left in between. The CDR3 is made up of 15 amino acids. Germline V gene lookup returns CDR1 DFQATT and CDR2 SNEGSKA (reference sequence). CDR3 sequence: CSARALALRGETQYF. In DNA form, the CDR3 reads TGCAGTGCTAGAGCCCTAGCCCTTCGGGGCGAGACCCAGTACTTC.

In this sample, this clonotype turned up a few times. The V gene is TRBV28, the J gene TRBJ1-2, with a weak D call TRBD1 (6 bases). Germline V CDR1 and CDR2: MDHEN, SYDVKM. Trimming left V 7 bases short and J 8 bases short, with 14 bases between. The length of the CDR3 is 12 residues. As DNA, the CDR3 is TGTGCCAGCAACCAACAGGGCTACGGCTACACCTTC. Translating gives CASNQQGYGYTF.

This clonotype appeared a single time. This chain links TRBV20-1 with TRBJ1-1; weak D call: TRBD1 (5 bases). In germline, CDR1 is DFQATT, CDR2 SNEGSKA (reference sequence). V lost 6 bases, J lost 5 bases, and 10 bases lay in between. The CDR3 totals 11 residues. CDR3 sequence: CSAAGMTEAFF. CDR3 DNA sequence: TGCAGTGCGGCAGGGATGACTGAAGCTTTCTTT.

This rearrangement joins TRBV10-3 to TRBJ2-5; 9 nucleotides line up with TRBD2. The length of the CDR3 is 16 residues. V dropped 8 bases and J dropped 5; count of bases not matched to a gene: 15. The germline gives CDR1 ENHRY, CDR2 SYGVKD. CDR3 amino acids: CAIRSGGPDWGETQYF. The CDR3 nucleotides are TGTGCCATCCGAAGCGGGGGGCCTGACTGGGGCGAGACCCAGTACTTC.

This clonotype was observed a handful of times. The chain uses TRBV30 and TRBJ1-1; D might be TRBD1 (5 bases). Trimming took off 0 bases at V and 13 bases at J, with 15 bases between the two ends. Germline V lookup: CDR1 GTSNPN, CDR2 SVGIG (reference sequence). This CDR3 is built from 12 residues. In DNA, the CDR3 is TGTGCCTGGAGTGTTCGGGTCAGGGATATTTTCTTT. The encoded protein is CAWSVRVRDIFF.

J is TRBJ1-2 and V is TRBV5-1; the D gene is possibly TRBD1 (5 bases). The CDR3 is 15 residues long. Germline-derived CDR1 and CDR2 are SGHRS and YFSETQ. The germline V and J ends were trimmed by 0 bases and 7 bases, with 16 bases remaining between them. The CDR3 region has the DNA TGCGCCAGCAGCTTGGTACAGGTCGGCGGACTTGGCTACACCTTC. Protein product: CASSLVQVGGLGYTF.

The table lists this clonotype with many counts. The rearrangement links TRBV5-1 to TRBJ2-1, with D hard to call. Per germline, CDR1 SGHRS and CDR2 YFSETQ. This CDR3 spans 14 amino acids. V dropped 4 bases and J dropped 7 bases, with 15 bases sitting between them. The DNA for the CDR3 is TGCGCCAGCAGCCTAAGGACCAGTGGGAATGAGCAGTTCTTC. The encoded protein is CASSLRTSGNEQFF.

This clonotype has a handful of counts. The rearrangement links TRBV5-1 to TRBJ2-7, with D possibly being TRBD2 (7 bases). Germline CDR1 reads SGHRS; CDR2 reads YFSETQ. The CDR3 runs 15 residues. Trimming shortened V by 0 bases and J by 2 bases, and 12 bases separated the two germline ends. CDR3: CASSLATGGPYEQYF. DNA for the CDR3: TGCGCCAGCAGCTTGGCCACGGGGGGCCCCTACGAGCAGTACTTC.

This clonotype occurred a few times. This chain joins TRBV20-1 and TRBJ1-1; D not resolved. Germline V gene sequence: CDR1 DFQATT, CDR2 SNEGSKA (reference sequence). Trimming shortened V by 7 bases and J by 0 bases, and 6 bases separated the two germline ends. The length of the CDR3 is 11 residues. DNA for the CDR3: TGCAGTGGTAATTTGAACACTGAAGCTTTCTTT. Its translation: CSGNLNTEAFF.